This T cell receptor (beta chain) was sequenced for a study of shared clonotypes between healthy human individuals (dated by TCRdb to 2019 to 2021). Regarding the research as a whole: The cohort included a few men and two women between 18 and 49 years of age. Leukapheresis yielded between about 0.8 and 8.9 billion PBMCs per donor. To estimate repertoire size and how much clonotypes are shared between individuals, the study performed deep sequencing of blood TCR repertoires from roughly five healthy adults. Different laboratories and diverse techniques were used to prepare libraries and sequence TCR repertoires, to increase sequencing depth and limit assay-specific biases. The research as a whole found: Because the study included a small number of donors, the genetic and exposure-history diversity represented was limited. Based on pairwise subsampling, the degree of clonotype sharing among donors was expected to be affected by sequencing depth. Sampling was restricted to blood, and TCR repertoires in tissues likely differ from the TCR repertoires found in blood.

The CDR1 and CDR2 encoded by the germline V gene (reference sequence) are MNHEY and SMNVEV. The junction carries 12 bases between V and J, which are trimmed by 5 bases and 0 bases respectively. CDR3 length: 15 amino acids, cysteine to phenylalanine. The DNA shown is the 45-base CDR3, in frame from base 1. Using the deep immunoSEQ assay, multiplex PCR amplified TCR CDR3 regions from genomic DNA. Genomic DNA extracted from each cell subset was distributed evenly over all wells of several immunoSEQ 96-well plates, and each plate served as one replicate. For unsorted PBMC, 300 to 350 ng genomic DNA, equal to about 30,000 T cell genomes, was loaded into each replicate PCR. Unsorted PBMC genomic DNA was sequenced across ten immunoSEQ deep assay plates. Purified libraries were quantified with a Qubit 3.0 fluorometer, sized on a Bioanalyzer 2100, and re-quantified with the KAPA Library Quantification kit. Every immunoSEQ 96-well plate was sequenced on a dedicated single-read 150-cycle Illumina NextSeq 550 flow cell. In the paper's pipeline: The immunoSEQ output contained only junctional sequences without quality scores, so filtering could not match that applied to full-length reads. To assign V/J genes and CDR3, sequences were annotated using PyIR, a Python wrapper for IgBLAST v1.9, with IMGT germline references. Reads with weak V/J assignments (E-value above 1e-6), missing CDR3, stop codons, out-of-frame junctions, or ambiguous translated residues were removed. V3J clonotypes were defined as sequences sharing the same inferred V gene, J gene, and CDR3 amino acid sequence. The percentage overlap between two repertoires was calculated by dividing the number of shared unique clonotypes by the size of the smaller repertoire. Repertoire richness was assessed with RTK rarefaction, the Chao1 estimator, and Recon v2.1 estimates of unobserved clonotypes. TCRdb stores this immuneACCESS table with in-frame sequences only. Part of the clones is absent; in the studies checked, under half of the shortfall reflects unresolved V genes, and no reason is known for the rest. The V and J calls and clone size come from that table; D and trimming were worked out from the DNA. This sample lists approximately 460,000 clones; about 74% were detected once. 12% of the sample goes to the ten largest clones.

Healthy HIV-negative adults with no recently reported acute infections or vaccinations were included as donors. Every donor was a Caucasian adult residing in Nashville, Tennessee, USA. For unsorted samples, tens of millions of PBMCs were counted and genomic DNA was extracted with the QIAamp DNA Blood Mini kit. Blood was collected by leukapheresis, and PBMCs were isolated by Ficoll-Histopaque density gradient centrifugation and then cryopreserved in liquid nitrogen vapor phase. This clone was seen repeatedly, ten times or more. Its antigen is currently not known. No per-base quality is available; no much larger clone lies one base away.

The material sequenced was PBMCs. This sequence uses TRBV27 and TRBJ2-3, with no confident D gene call. The clonotype comes from a middle-aged woman in good health. Some clones in this sample may be carry-over from other donors' samples. CDR3 protein: CASSLSDPSTDTQYF. The bases are TGTGCCAGCAGTCTGTCCGACCCGAGCACAGATACGCAGTATTTT.